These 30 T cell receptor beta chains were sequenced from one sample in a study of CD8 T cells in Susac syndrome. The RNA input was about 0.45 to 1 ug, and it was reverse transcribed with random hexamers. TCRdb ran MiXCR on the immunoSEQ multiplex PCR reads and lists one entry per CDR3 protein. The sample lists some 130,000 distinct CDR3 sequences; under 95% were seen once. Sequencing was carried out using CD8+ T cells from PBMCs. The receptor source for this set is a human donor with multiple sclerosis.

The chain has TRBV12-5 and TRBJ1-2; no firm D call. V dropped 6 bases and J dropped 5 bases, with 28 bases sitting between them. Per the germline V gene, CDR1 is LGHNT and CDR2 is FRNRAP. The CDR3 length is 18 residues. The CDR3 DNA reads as TGTGCTAGTGGGTTTGGCCCGTCAAACTCTCCCTCTCCTTATGGCTACACCTTC. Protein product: CASGFGPSNSPSPYGYTF.

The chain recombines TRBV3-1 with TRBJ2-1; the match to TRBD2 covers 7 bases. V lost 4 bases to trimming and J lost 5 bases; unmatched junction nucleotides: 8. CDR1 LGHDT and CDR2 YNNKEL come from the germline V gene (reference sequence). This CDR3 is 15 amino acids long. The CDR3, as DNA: TGTGCCAGCAGCCCGGTAAGCGGGATCGACAATGAGCAGTTCTTC. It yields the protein CASSPVSGIDNEQFF.

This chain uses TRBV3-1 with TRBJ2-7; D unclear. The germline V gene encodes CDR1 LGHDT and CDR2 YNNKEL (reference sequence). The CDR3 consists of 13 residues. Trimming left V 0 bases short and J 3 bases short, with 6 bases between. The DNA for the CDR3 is TGTGCCAGCAGCCAAGACTTGGTCTACGAGCAGTACTTC. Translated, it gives CASSQDLVYEQYF.

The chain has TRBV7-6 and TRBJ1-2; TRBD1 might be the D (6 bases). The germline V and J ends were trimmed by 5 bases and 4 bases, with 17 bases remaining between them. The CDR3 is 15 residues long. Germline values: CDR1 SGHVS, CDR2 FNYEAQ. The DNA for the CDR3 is TGTGCCAGCAGCCCCGGGGGGCTCATAGGCTATGGCTACACCTTC. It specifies CASSPGGLIGYGYTF.

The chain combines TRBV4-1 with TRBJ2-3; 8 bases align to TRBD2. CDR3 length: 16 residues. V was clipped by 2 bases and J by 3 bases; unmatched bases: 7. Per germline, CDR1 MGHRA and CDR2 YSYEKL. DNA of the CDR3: TGCGCCAGCAGCCAAACCGCGGGAGGTCGAACAGATACGCAGTATTTT. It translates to CASSQTAGGRTDTQYF.

CDR3 residues: CAWKRDPTDTQYF. In DNA, the CDR3 is TGTGCCTGGAAGCGGGACCCCACAGATACGCAGTATTTT. The V gene is TRBV30, the J gene TRBJ2-3; the match to TRBD2 covers 7 bases. Germline assignment: CDR1 GTSNPN and CDR2 SVGIG (reference sequence). The CDR3 extends over 13 amino acids. Germline trimming cut 4 bases from V and 2 bases from J; bases unmatched to any gene: 3.

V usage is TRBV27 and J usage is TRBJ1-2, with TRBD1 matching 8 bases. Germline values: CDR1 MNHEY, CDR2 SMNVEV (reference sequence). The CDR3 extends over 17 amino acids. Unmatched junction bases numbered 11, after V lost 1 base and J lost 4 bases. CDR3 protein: CASSLFPGQGAIYGYTF. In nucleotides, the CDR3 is TGTGCCAGCAGTTTATTCCCGGGGCAGGGGGCGATCTATGGCTACACCTTC.

The CDR3 loop reads CASSSRTGGQETQYF. The CDR3 DNA follows: TGTGCCAGCAGTAGCCGGACAGGGGGCCAAGAGACCCAGTACTTC. The chain recombines TRBV12-3 or TRBV12-4 with TRBJ2-5, with 10 bases identical to TRBD1. Trimming removed 5 bases from V and 1 base from J; junction bases left unmatched: 4. This CDR3 comprises 15 residues.

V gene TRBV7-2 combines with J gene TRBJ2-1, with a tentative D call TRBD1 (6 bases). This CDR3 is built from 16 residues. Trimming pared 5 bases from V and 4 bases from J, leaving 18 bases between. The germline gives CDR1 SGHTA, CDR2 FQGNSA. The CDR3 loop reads CASSLRGHSNYNEQFF. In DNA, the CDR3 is TGTGCCAGCAGCCTAAGGGGACATTCAAATTACAATGAGCAGTTCTTC.

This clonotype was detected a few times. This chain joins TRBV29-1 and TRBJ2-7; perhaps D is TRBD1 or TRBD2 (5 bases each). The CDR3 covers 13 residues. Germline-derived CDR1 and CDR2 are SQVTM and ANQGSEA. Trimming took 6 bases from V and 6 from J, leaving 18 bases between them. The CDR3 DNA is TGCAGCGTGGTGACCGGGGCCTTCCGCGAGCAGTACTTC. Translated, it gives CSVVTGAFREQYF.

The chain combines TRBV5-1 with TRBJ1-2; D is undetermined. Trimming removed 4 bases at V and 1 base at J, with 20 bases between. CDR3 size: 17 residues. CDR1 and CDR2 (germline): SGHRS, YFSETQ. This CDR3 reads CASSLNPGWEYNYGYTF. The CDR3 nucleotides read TGCGCCAGCAGCCTAAATCCGGGATGGGAGTATAACTATGGCTACACCTTC.

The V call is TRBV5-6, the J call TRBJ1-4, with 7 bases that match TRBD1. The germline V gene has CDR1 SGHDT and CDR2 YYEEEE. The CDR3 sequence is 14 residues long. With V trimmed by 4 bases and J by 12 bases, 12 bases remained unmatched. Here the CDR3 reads CASSPTGDLEELFF. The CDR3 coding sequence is TGTGCCAGCAGCCCCACAGGGGACCTCGAAGAACTGTTTTTT.

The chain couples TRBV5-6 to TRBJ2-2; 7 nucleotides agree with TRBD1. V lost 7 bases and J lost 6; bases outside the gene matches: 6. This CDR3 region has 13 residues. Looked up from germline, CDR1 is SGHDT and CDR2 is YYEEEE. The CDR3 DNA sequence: TGTGCCAGCTGGGCACAGGGGTCCGGGGAGCTGTTTTTT. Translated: CASWAQGSGELFF.

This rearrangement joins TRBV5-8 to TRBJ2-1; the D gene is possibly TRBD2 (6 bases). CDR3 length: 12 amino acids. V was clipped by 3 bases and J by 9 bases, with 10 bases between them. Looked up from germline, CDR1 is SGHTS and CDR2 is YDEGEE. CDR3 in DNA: TGTGCCAGCAGCTATCTAGCGTTTGAGCAGTTCTTC. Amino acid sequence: CASSYLAFEQFF.

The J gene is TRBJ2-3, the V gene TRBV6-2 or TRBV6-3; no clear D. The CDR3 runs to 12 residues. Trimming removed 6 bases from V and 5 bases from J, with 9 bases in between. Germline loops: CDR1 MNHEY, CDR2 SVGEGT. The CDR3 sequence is CASRQKGDTQYF. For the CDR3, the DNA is TGTGCCAGCAGGCAGAAGGGAGATACGCAGTATTTT.

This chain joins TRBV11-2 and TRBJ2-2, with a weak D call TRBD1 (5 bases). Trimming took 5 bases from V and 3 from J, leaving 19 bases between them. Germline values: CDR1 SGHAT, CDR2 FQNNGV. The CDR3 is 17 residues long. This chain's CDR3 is CASSETPALGHTGELFF. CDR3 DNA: TGTGCCAGCAGCGAAACCCCCGCATTGGGGCACACCGGGGAGCTGTTTTTT.

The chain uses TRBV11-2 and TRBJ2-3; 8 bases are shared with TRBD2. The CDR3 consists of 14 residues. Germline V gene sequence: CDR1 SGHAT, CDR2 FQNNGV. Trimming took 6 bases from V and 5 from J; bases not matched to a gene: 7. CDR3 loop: CASSRGGRKDTQYF. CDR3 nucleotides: TGTGCCAGCAGTAGAGGCGGGAGGAAAGATACGCAGTATTTT.

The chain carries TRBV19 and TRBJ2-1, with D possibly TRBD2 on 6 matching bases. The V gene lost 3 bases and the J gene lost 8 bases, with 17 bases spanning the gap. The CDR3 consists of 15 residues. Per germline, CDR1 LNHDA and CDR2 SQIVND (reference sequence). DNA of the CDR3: TGTGCCAGTAGTATCGGAGGGACGCGTAACGATGAGCAGTTCTTC. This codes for CASSIGGTRNDEQFF. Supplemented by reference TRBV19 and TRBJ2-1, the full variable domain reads DGGITQSPKYLFRKEGQNVTLSCEQNLNHDAMYWYRQDPGQGLRLIYYSQIVNDFQKGDIAEGYSVSREKKESFPLTVTSAQKNPTAFYLCASSIGGTRNDEQFFGPGTRLTVL.

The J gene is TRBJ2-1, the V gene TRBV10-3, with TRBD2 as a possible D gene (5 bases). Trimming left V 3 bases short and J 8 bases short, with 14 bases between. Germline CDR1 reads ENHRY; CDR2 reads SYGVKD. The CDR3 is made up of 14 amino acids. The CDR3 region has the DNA TGTGCCATCAGTGATACAGCGGCCCGCGATGAGCAGTTCTTC. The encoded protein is CAISDTAARDEQFF.

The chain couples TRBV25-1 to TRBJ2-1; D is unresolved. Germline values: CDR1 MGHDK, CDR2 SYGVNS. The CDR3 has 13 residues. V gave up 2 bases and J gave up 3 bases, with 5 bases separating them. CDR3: CASSEQLYNEQFF. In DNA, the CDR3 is TGTGCCAGCAGTGAACAGCTCTACAATGAGCAGTTCTTC. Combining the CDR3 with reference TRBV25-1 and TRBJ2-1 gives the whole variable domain EADIYQTPRYLVIGTGKKITLECSQTMGHDKMYWYQQDPGMELHLIHYSYGVNSTEKGDLSSESTVSRIRTEHFPLTLESARPSHTSQYLCASSEQLYNEQFFGPGTRLTVL.

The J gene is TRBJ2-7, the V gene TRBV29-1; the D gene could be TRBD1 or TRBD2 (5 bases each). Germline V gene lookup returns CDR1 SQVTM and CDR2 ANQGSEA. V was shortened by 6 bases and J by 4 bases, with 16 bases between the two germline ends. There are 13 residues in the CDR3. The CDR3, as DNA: TGCAGCGTGACCGGGACCCAAACTTACGAGCAGTACTTC. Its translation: CSVTGTQTYEQYF.

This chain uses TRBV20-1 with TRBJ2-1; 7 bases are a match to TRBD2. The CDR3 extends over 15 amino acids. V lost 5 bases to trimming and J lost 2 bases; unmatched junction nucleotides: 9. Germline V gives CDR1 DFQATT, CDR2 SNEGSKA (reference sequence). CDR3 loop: CSAPQREGPYNEQFF. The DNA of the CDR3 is TGCAGTGCTCCTCAGCGGGAAGGGCCCTACAATGAGCAGTTCTTC.

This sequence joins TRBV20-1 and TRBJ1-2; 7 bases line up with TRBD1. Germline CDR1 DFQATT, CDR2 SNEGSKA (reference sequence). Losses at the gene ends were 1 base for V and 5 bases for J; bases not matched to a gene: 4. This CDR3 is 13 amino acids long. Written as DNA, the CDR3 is TGCAGTGCTAGAGTTCAGGGGGAGTATGGCTACACCTTC. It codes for CSARVQGEYGYTF.

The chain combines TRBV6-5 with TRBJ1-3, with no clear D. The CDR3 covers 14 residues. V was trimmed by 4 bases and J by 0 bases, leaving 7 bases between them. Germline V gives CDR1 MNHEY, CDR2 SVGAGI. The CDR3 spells CASSLGSSGNTIYF. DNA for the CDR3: TGTGCCAGCAGTTTAGGGTCCTCTGGAAACACCATATATTTT.

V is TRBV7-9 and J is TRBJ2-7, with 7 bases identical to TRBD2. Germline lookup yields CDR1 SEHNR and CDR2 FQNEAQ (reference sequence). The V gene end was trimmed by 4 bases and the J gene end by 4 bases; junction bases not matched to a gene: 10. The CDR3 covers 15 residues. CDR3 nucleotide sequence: TGTGCCAGCAGCTCCAGCGGGAACGGTGGTTACGAGCAGTACTTC. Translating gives CASSSSGNGGYEQYF.

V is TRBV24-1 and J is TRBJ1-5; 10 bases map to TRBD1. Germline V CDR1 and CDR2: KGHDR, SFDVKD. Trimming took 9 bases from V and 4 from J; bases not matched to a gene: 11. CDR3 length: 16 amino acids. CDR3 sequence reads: CATADRGLPPNQPQHF. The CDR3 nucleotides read TGTGCCACCGCAGACAGGGGGCTCCCCCCGAATCAGCCCCAGCATTTT.

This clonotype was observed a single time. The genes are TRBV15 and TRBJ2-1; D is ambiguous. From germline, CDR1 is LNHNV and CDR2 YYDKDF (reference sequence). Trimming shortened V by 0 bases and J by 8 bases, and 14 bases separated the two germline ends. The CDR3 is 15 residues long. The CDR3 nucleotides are TGTGCCACCAGCAGAGATAAAGGCCCAGGTTATGAGCAGTTCTTC. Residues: CATSRDKGPGYEQFF.

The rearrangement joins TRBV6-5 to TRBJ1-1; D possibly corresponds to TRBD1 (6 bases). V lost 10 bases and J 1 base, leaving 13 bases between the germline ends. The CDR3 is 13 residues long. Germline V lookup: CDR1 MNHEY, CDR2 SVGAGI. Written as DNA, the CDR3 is TGTGCCACCGAGAGGACAGCGAACACTGAAGCTTTCTTT. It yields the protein CATERTANTEAFF.

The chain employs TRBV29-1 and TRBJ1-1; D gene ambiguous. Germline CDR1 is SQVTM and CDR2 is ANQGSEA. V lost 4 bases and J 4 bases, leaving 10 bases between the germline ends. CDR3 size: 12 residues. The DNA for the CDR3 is TGCAGCGTTGGCGGGGAGAGCACTGAAGCTTTCTTT. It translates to CSVGGESTEAFF.

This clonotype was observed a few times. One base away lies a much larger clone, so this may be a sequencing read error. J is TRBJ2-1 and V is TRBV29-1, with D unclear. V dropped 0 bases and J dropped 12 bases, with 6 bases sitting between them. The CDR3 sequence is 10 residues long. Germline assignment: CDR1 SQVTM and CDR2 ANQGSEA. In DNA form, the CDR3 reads TGCAGCGTTGAAGAGAGTCGGCAGTTCTTC. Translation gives CSVEESRQFF.